Many counts were recorded for the clone carrying this T cell receptor beta chain. Its antigen is as yet unknown. This sample stems from a study of neurological immune-mediated disorders. The cDNA came from 5'RACE with 10-nucleotide random UMIs. TCRdb re-analysed the 5' RACE reads in MiXCR, keeping a single row per CDR3 protein. The repertoire holds tens of thousands of distinct CDR3 sequences, with 9.5% to 12% as singletons. The CDR3 contains 12 residues. The ends were cut back, 2 bases at V and 5 bases at J, with 6 bases in the middle. Time point described: longitudinal time-point 1 (baseline). Points from the study as a whole: The level of TCR clonal expansion was highest in patients with HTLV-1-associated myelopathy and lowest in multiple sclerosis, where it fell below the level seen in healthy controls. Expanded clones shared no identical CDR3 amino acid sequences across subjects, which suggested private TCR-beta repertoires in all groups.

The sample was PBMCs. This chain joins TRBV12-3 or TRBV12-4 and TRBJ1-1; D not resolved. This TCR derives from a male donor with HTLV-1-associated myelopathy (HAM/TSP). This CDR3 reads CASSLFGTEAFF. In DNA form, the CDR3 reads TGTGCCAGCAGTTTATTCGGGACTGAAGCTTTCTTT.